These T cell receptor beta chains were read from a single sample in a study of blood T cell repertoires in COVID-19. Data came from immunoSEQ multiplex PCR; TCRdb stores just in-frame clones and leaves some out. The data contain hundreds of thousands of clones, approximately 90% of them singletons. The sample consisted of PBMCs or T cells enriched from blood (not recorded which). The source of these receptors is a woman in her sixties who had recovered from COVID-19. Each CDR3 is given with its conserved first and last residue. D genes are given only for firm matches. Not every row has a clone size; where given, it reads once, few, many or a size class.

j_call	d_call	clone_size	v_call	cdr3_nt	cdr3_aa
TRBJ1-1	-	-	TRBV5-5	TGTGCCAGCAGCTTGGCGGAAGGGAGGGGTGAAGCTTTCTTT	CASSLAEGRGEAFF
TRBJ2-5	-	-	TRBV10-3	TGTGCCATCAGTGAGGGCCAGGTTAACAGTAAAGAGACCCAGTACTTC	CAISEGQVNSKETQYF
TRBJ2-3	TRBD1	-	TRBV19	TGTGCCAGTAGTGACAGGGGGCCAACAGATACGCAGTATTTT	CASSDRGPTDTQYF
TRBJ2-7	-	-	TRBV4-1	TGCGCCAGCAGCCATTATGACAGGTCCCAATCCTACGAGCAGTACTTC	CASSHYDRSQSYEQYF
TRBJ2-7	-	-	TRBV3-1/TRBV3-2	TGTGCCAGCAGCTTTATGGGACTCTACGAGCAGTACTTC	CASSFMGLYEQYF
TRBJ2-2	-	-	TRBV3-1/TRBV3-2	TGTGCCAGCAGCCTCTTCGGGGGCGGGGGTCACACCGGGGAGCTGTTTTTT	CASSLFGGGGHTGELFF
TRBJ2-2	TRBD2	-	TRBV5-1	TGCGCCAGCAAGACTAGCGGGGGGGCCCCCGGGGAGCTGTTTTTT	CASKTSGGAPGELFF
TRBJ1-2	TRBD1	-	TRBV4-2	TGTGCCAGCAGCTCGGACCTGGGGACAGGGTACAGCTATGGCTACACCTTC	CASSSDLGTGYSYGYTF
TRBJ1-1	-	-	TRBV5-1	TGCGCCAGCAGCTCCAAACCAGGGACACCACTTAACACTGAAGCTTTCTTT	CASSSKPGTPLNTEAFF
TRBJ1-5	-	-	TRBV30	TGTGCCTGGAGTGTACTCGCGACAAATCAGCCCCAGCATTTT	CAWSVLATNQPQHF
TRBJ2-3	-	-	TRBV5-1	TGCGCCAGCTTTTTTGCGGAGCCCACAGATACGCAGTATTTT	CASFFAEPTDTQYF
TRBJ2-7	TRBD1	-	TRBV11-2	TGTGCCAGCAGCTTAGCCCCCGGGACAGGGACCACCTACGAGCAGTACTTC	CASSLAPGTGTTYEQYF
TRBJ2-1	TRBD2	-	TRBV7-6	TGTGCCAGCAGCTTAGATGTCGGGGGGTTCAATGAGCAGTTCTTC	CASSLDVGGFNEQFF
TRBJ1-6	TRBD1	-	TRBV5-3	TGTGCCAGAAGTCGGGGACAGGGACGTTCACCCCTCCACTTT	CARSRGQGRSPLHF
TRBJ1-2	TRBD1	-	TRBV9	TGTGCCAGCAGCGCAGGACAGGGGGAGGATGGCTACACCTTC	CASSAGQGEDGYTF
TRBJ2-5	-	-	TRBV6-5	TGTGCCAGCAGGAGGGGGACCCAAGAGACCCAGTACTTC	CASRRGTQETQYF
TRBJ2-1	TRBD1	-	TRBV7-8	TGTGCCAGCAGCCCGCGAGGGACAGGGAATTCCTACAATGAGCAGTTCTTC	CASSPRGTGNSYNEQFF
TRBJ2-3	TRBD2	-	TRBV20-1	TGCAGTGCTAGTCCGGCGGGGGGGCCACCAGATACGCAGTATTTT	CSASPAGGPPDTQYF
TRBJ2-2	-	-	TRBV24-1	TGTGCCACCAGTGATTGGACAGCCTCGAGGACCGGGGAGCTGTTTTTT	CATSDWTASRTGELFF
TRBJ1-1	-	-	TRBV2	TGTGCCAGCAGTGAAAGGGGTGGGTGGAGCACTGAAGCTTTCTTT	CASSERGGWSTEAFF
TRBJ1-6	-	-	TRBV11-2	TGTGCCAGCAGTCGCGTGAGCTCCTATAATTCACCCCTCCACTTT	CASSRVSSYNSPLHF
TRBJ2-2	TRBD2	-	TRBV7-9	TGTGCCAGCAGCTCGGCTAGCGGGGTCACCGGGGAGCTGTTTTTT	CASSSASGVTGELFF
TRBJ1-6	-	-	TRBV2	TGTGCCAGCAGTGATTCTATTTCACCCCTCCACTTT	CASSDSISPLHF
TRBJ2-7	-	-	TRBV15	TGTGCCACCAGCAGAAGCGGTTACGAGCAGTACTTC	CATSRSGYEQYF
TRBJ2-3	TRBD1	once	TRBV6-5	TGTGCCAGCAGTCCCGACAGGGGGATTACAGATACGCAGTATTTT	CASSPDRGITDTQYF
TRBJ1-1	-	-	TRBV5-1	TGCGCCAGCAGCCCGGGGGGGACCTTGAACACTGAAGCTTTCTTT	CASSPGGTLNTEAFF
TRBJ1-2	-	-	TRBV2	TGTGCCAGCAGTGATGTTTATTCGGACAGTGGGTTGCGGGATGGCTACACCTTC	CASSDVYSDSGLRDGYTF
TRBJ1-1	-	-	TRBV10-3	TGTGCCATCAACTCACAGGGAGATGGGCCTGAAGCTTTCTTT	CAINSQGDGPEAFF
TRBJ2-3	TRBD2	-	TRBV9	TGTGCCAGCAGCGCCGGGACTAGCGGGGGGCGCGCACCCTTTACGCAGTATTTT	CASSAGTSGGRAPFTQYF
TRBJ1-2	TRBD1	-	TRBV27	TGTGCCAGCAGTTTAGGGCACAGGGGAGATGGCTACACCTTC	CASSLGHRGDGYTF
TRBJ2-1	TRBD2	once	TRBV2	TGTGCCAGCAAGCCAGCGGGGTTGTCCTACAATGAGCAGTTCTTC	CASKPAGLSYNEQFF
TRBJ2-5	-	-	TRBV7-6	TGTGCCAGCAGCTTCGACACCCGGGGCCAAGAGACCCAGTACTTC	CASSFDTRGQETQYF
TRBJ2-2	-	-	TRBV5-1	TGCGCCAGCAGCTTGTTAAGTCCGGCTGACAGCACCGGGGAGCTGTTTTTT	CASSLLSPADSTGELFF
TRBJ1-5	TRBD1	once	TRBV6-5	TGTGCCAGCAGTTACTCACAGGGGTTCAATCAGCCCCAGCATTTT	CASSYSQGFNQPQHF
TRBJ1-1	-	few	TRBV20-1	TGCAGTGCCAGTCTCGACACTGAAGCTTTCTTT	CSASLDTEAFF
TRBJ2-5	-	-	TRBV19	TGTGCCAGTAGTTCGGGGTTACAAGAGACCCAGTACTTC	CASSSGLQETQYF
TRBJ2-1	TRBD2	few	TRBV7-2	TGTGCCAGCAGCGAAAACCCGAGGACTAGCATCGGCAATGAGCAGTTCTTC	CASSENPRTSIGNEQFF
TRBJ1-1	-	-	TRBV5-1	TGCGCCAGCAGCAATCAGGGTGGGCATGAAGCTTTCTTT	CASSNQGGHEAFF
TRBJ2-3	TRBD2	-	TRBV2	TGTGCCAGCAGTAGACTAGCGGGGGGCACAGATACGCAGTATTTT	CASSRLAGGTDTQYF
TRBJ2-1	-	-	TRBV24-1	TGTGCCACCAGTGATTCCAACAATGAGCAGTTCTTC	CATSDSNNEQFF
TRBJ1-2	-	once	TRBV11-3	TGTGCCAGCACAAAGCTAGCTGCTAACTATGGCTACACCTTC	CASTKLAANYGYTF
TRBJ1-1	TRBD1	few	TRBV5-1	TGCGCCAGCAGCCTAGACGACAGGGCGAACACTGAAGCTTTCTTT	CASSLDDRANTEAFF
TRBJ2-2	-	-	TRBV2	TGTGCCAGCAGAGTACAGGGTGCGAACACCGGGGAGCTGTTTTTT	CASRVQGANTGELFF
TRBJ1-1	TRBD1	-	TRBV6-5	TGTGCCAGCAGCCGGGACAGGTTGAACACTGAAGCTTTCTTT	CASSRDRLNTEAFF
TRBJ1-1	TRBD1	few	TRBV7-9	TGTGCCAGCAGCTTTTCGGGACAGGGGAGCCGTGAAGCTTTCTTT	CASSFSGQGSREAFF
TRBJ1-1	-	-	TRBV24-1	TGTGCCACCCCCCCCACCGGTGCTTTCTTT	CATPPTGAFF
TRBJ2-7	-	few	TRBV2	TGTGCCAGCAATGAGGGGCTAGTCCACGAGCAGTACTTC	CASNEGLVHEQYF
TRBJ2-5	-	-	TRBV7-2	TGTGCCAGCAGCTTATCCCCAGGGGAAGAGACCCAGTACTTC	CASSLSPGEETQYF
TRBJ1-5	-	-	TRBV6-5	TGTGCCAGCAGTTACTCGACAAATCAGCCCCAGCATTTT	CASSYSTNQPQHF
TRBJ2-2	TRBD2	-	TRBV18	TGTGCCAGCTCACCGGGACTAGCGGTCGGGGAGCTGTTTTTT	CASSPGLAVGELFF
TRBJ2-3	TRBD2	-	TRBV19	TGTGCCAGTAGCCGGCTAGCGGGTAACACAGATACGCAGTATTTT	CASSRLAGNTDTQYF
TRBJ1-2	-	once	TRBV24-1	TGTGCCACCAGTGATTCAACAGCCTATGGCTACACCTTC	CATSDSTAYGYTF
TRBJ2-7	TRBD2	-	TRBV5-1	TGCGCCAGCAGCTATACTAGCGGGGGGGCCCTCGAGCAGTACTTC	CASSYTSGGALEQYF
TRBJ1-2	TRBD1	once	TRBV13	TGTGCCAGCAGCAACCGGACAGGGGGCTGGCAGGGCTACACCTTC	CASSNRTGGWQGYTF